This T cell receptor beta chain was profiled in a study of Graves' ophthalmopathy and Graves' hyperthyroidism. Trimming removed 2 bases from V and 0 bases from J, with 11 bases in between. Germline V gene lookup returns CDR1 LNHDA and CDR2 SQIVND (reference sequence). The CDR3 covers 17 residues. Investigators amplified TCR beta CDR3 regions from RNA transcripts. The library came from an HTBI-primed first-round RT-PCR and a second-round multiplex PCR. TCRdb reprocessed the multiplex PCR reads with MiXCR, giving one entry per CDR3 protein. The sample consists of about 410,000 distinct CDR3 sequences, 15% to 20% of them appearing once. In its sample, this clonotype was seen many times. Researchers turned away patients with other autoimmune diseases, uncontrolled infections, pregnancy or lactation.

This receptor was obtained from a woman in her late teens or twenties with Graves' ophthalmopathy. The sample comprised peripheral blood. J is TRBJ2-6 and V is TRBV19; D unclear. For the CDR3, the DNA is TGTGCCAGTAGTATAAAGGCCGCACTCTCTGGGGCCAACGTCCTGACTTTC. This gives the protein CASSIKAALSGANVLTF.